The TCR beta chain described here comes from a study of T-cell memory formation after mild COVID-19. Each CDR3 protein gets one entry after TCRdb re-called the 5' RACE reads with MiXCR. The sample has roughly 450,000 distinct CDR3 sequences; 15% to 20% are singletons. The V end was cut by 0 bases, the J end by 4 bases, with 12 bases between. Germline loops: CDR1 SGHTA, CDR2 FQGNSA. The CDR3 extends over 15 amino acids. This clonotype was counted a few times. The sequenced sample was PBMCs or a T cell subset sorted from them (not recorded which). The chain couples TRBV7-2 to TRBJ2-5, with D maybe TRBD1 (5 bases). The clonotype originates from a man in his late teens or twenties who had mild COVID-19 (a few samples of this study predate the infection). Cell type and time point are not known. The CDR3 here is CASSLAAGQRETQYF. The CDR3 bases are TGTGCCAGCAGCTTAGCTGCAGGGCAGAGAGAGACCCAGTACTTC.